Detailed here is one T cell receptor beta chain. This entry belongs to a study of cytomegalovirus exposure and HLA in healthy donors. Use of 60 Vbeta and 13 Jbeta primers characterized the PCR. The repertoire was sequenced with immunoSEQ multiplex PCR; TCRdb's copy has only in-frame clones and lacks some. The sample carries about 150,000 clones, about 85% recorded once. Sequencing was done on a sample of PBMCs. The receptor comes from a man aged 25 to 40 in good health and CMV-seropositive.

CDR3 in amino acids: CASSQGTGQMNTEAFF. For the CDR3, the DNA is TGCGCCAGCAGCCAAGGGACAGGGCAAATGAACACTGAAGCTTTCTTT. The rearrangement links TRBV4-3 to TRBJ1-1; 8 bases agree with TRBD1. From germline, CDR1 is LGHNA and CDR2 YSLEER. Trimming cost V 1 base and J 0 bases; bases outside gene matches: 4. This CDR3 comprises 16 residues.